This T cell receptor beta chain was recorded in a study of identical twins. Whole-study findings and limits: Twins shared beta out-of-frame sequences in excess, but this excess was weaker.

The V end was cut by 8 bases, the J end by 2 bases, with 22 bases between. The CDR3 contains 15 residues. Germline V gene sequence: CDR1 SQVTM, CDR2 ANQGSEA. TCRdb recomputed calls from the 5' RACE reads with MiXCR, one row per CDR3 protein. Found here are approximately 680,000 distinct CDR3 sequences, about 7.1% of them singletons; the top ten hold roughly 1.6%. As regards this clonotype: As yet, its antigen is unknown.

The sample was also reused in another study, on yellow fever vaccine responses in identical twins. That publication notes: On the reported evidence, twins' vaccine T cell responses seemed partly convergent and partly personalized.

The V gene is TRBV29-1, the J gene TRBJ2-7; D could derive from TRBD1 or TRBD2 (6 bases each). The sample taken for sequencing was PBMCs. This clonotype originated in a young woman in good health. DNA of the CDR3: TGCAGCTATCGTAAACCCCCGGGGGCGACCTACGAGCAGTACGTC. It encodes CSYRKPPGATYEQYV.